The entry below describes one T cell receptor beta chain. It has no known antigen specificity. The CDR3 holds 16 amino acids from the cysteine to the phenylalanine. The DNA is not on file. CDR1 and CDR2 (SGHAT, FQNNGV) derive from the germline V gene. Sequencing used an Illumina HiSeq 2000. The TCR beta cDNA libraries were made using 5'RACE template switching, a step that added both a universal primer site and unique molecular identifiers. cDNA synthesis was primed from the TCR beta constant segment and was followed by two successive PCR amplification steps. From the authors' description of their analysis: MIGEC handled demultiplexing of the reads and grouping by UMI, while MiTCR was used to assemble and quantify clonotypes. To exclude erroneous sequences, any TCR cDNA sequence not supported by at least two reads was discarded. The tcR package was used for downstream repertoire analysis, and clonotypes were matched between fractions using CDR3 nucleotide sequence together with V segment. VDJmatch was used to annotate antigen specificity against VDJdb, with one amino acid substitution in CDR3 allowed. TCRdb reprocessed the reads and lists each CDR3 protein sequence as a single entry, with no DNA. TCRdb's processing, not the authors' own work, is the source of the V and J calls. This sample's table carries hundreds of thousands of distinct CDR3 sequences. The top ten hold 7.3% of the sample.

The data stem from a study of T cells expressing NK-cell markers (dated by TCRdb to 2020 to 2021). Regarding the study in general: Three sorted T-cell subsets (CD3+CD56+NKG2C+, CD3+CD56+NKG2C- and CD3+CD56-NKG2C+) from fewer than 10 donors had their TCR beta-chain repertoires profiled. All eight donors whose samples were sequenced were randomly selected healthy volunteers, three of them men and five women. The libraries were sequenced on Illumina HiSeq 2000/2500, MiSeq or NextSeq, producing 2 x 150 bp reads. Among the eight sequenced donors, only one was HCMV-seronegative, while the other seven were HCMV-seropositive.

HCMV-specific IgG was detected in serum with a commercial ELISA kit to determine HCMV serostatus. Peripheral blood mononuclear cells were isolated from blood by Ficoll density gradient centrifugation. The research as a whole found: In over five donors, the dominant CD3+CD56+NKG2C+ clonotypes were among the top 10 CD8+ clonotypes and accounted for about 1.0-8% of CD8+ T cells. Whether the expanded NKG2C-expressing T cell clones were specific for HCMV antigens remained unclear. Those dominant clonotypes were again the most abundant among CD3+CD56-NKG2C+ cells in a handful of donors, at roughly 25-60.1%.

Here the chain combines TRBV11-2 and TRBJ2-5; the D call from TCRdb, TRBD1, cannot be confirmed without DNA. This TCR came from a woman between 18 and 75 years old in good health. Sequences were obtained from blood T cells: a sorted CD56 or NKG2C T cell subset, CD4+ or CD8+ T cells, or bulk PBMC T cells (not recorded which). This receptor has the CDR3 CASSWGRLGSRETQYF.